The rows below give T cell receptor beta chains drawn from one sample of a study of CD8 T cells in Susac syndrome. TCRdb passed the immunoSEQ multiplex PCR reads through MiXCR, listing each CDR3 protein once. The data show about 66,000 distinct CDR3 sequences, roughly 94% seen once. The sample comprised CD8+ T cells from PBMCs. These receptors all stem from a human donor with multiple sclerosis. CDR3s include the opening cysteine and the closing phenylalanine or tryptophan. Size is stated for part of the rows, as once, few or many counts, or as a class when the clone is expanded.

CDR3 protein	CDR3 length	V gene	clone size
CASSIENLGEQYF	13	TRBV7-9	-
CASSLDGDIGQETQYF	16	TRBV5-4	-
CASSPRGANQETQYF	15	TRBV7-8	-
CASSFGGNEQYF	12	TRBV12-3/TRBV12-4	few
CASRSRRRNQPQHF	14	TRBV6-6	-
CASSFGGSTDTQYF	14	TRBV12-3/TRBV12-4	-
CSVAGVWDRAIGELFF	16	TRBV29-1	-
CASSGNQETQYF	12	TRBV27	-
CASSEGQGEVETQYF	15	TRBV3-1	-
CASGEGSYEQYF	12	TRBV11-2	-
CSVRSTSGIVFDEQFF	16	TRBV29-1	-
CASRRGRGYTF	11	TRBV5-6	-
CASSDHDRVTETQYF	15	TRBV25-1	-
CASSDGGGDYGYTF	14	TRBV6-4	-
CASSSYRFLDTEAFF	15	TRBV27	-
CSVEENGYTF	10	TRBV29-1	-
CASSQVSLNYEQYF	14	TRBV4-1	-
CASSHRIYEQYF	12	TRBV12-3/TRBV12-4	-
CSVPRTSGEGETQYF	15	TRBV29-1	-
CASGTGQGGDEQFF	14	TRBV5-1	-
CASSPSQGYEVFF	13	TRBV7-9	once
CASSLRTGYEQYF	13	TRBV19	-
CSAPDWQGARNEQFF	15	TRBV20-1	once
CASSYAQRDYEQYF	14	TRBV6-5	-
CASSLDGLNYGYTF	14	TRBV28	-
CASSRPRGEQYF	12	TRBV13	-
CASSLVDTQYF	11	TRBV13	few
CASRGQGPPWEQYF	14	TRBV12-3/TRBV12-4	-
CATSDTGSTGELFF	14	TRBV24-1	-
CSARLSSSGSPSTDTQYF	18	TRBV20-1	-
CASSPSAVGALTDTQYF	17	TRBV7-2	-
CASSSTGVDAETQYF	15	TRBV2	-
CASSHAPGYEQAAPAGGYTF	20	TRBV3-1	-
CSAPAGGSYNEQFF	14	TRBV20-1	-
CASSPDRYYEQYF	13	TRBV23-1	-
CARIHGSGGNEQFF	14	TRBV7-3	-
CASSGLQETQYF	12	TRBV7-9	-
CASSQQGTEAFF	12	TRBV14	-
CASSPTHTGWSTGELFF	17	TRBV12-3/TRBV12-4	-
CASSLSEPHQPQHF	14	TRBV5-6	-
CATSEGTANTEAFF	14	TRBV24-1	-
CASSPVRGWGTDTQYF	16	TRBV28	-
CSARSGTSTGELFF	14	TRBV20-1	-
CATTEKTGLNSPLHF	15	TRBV6-6	-
CASSSAEQGFQETQYF	16	TRBV5-1	-
CAWSGRGYTDTQYF	14	TRBV30	-
CAITGDTEAFF	11	TRBV28	-
CASSLEDGGTETQYF	15	TRBV7-4	-
CASSSLTSGGLWEQYF	16	TRBV7-2	-